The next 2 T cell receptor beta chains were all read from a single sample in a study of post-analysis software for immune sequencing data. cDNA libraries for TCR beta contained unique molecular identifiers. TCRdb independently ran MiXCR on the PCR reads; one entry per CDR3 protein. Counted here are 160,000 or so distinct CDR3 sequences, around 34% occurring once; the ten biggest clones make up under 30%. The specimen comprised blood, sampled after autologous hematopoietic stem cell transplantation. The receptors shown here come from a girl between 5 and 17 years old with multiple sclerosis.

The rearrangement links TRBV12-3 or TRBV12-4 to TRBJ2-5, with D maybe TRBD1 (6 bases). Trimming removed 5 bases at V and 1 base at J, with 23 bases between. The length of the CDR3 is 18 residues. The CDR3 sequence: CASSTRVELQGPQETQYF. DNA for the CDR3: TGTGCCAGCAGTACACGCGTCGAATTACAGGGTCCCCAAGAGACCCAGTACTTC.

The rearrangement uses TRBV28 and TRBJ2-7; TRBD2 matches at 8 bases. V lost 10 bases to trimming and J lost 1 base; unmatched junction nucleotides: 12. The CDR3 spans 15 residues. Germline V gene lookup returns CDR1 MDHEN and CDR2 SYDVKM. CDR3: CAIDRSSGGSYEQYF. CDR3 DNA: TGTGCCATCGACCGATCCAGCGGGGGATCCTACGAGCAGTACTTC.